The 8 T cell receptor beta chains below were found in one sample sequenced in a study of blood T cell repertoires in COVID-19. Using immunoSEQ multiplex PCR, the repertoire was profiled, and TCRdb retains in-frame clones only, with some absent. This sample has 100,000 or so clones; 85% occur once, and the top ten carry 1.5% to 2%. Input material: peripheral blood. The receptors come from a woman between 65 and 79 years old with active or convalescent COVID-19.

CDR3 sequence reads: CASSSDRGMLGSPLHF. The CDR3 DNA is TGTGCCAGCAGCTCGGACAGGGGCATGTTGGGTTCACCCCTCCACTTT. V usage is TRBV7-2 and J usage is TRBJ1-6, with TRBD1 matching over 9 bases. This CDR3 contains 16 residues. The V gene's germline CDR1 is SGHTA and CDR2 FQGNSA. Trimming took 4 bases from V and 9 from J; bases not matched to a gene: 10.

V and J are TRBV9 and TRBJ2-1, with 14 bases lining up with TRBD2. CDR1 and CDR2 (germline): SGDLS, YYNGEE. CDR3 size: 15 residues. J gave up 6 bases and V 2 bases, and 1 base lay outside the gene matches. As DNA, the CDR3 is TGTGCCAGCAGCGTCGGGACTAGCGGGAGCAATGAGCAGTTCTTC. The encoded protein is CASSVGTSGSNEQFF.

This clone has at least ten counts. This chain connects TRBV27 to TRBJ1-4; D uncertain. Germline V gene sequence: CDR1 MNHEY, CDR2 SMNVEV (reference sequence). Trimming shortened V by 7 bases and J by 8 bases, and 14 bases separated the two germline ends. The CDR3 runs to 13 residues. The CDR3 loop reads CASKSAGREKLFF. The CDR3 DNA follows: TGTGCCAGCAAGTCGGCAGGTCGGGAAAAACTGTTTTTT.

The V call is TRBV7-9, the J call TRBJ1-5; D remains unclear. V shed 7 bases and J shed 7 bases, with 11 bases lying between them. The CDR3 sequence is 12 residues long. From germline, CDR1 is SEHNR and CDR2 FQNEAQ (reference sequence). The CDR3 loop is CASTSDGQPQHF. For the CDR3, the DNA is TGTGCCAGCACCTCAGACGGGCAGCCCCAGCATTTT.

V usage is TRBV6-5 and J usage is TRBJ1-2; weak D call: TRBD1 (6 bases). Germline CDR1 and CDR2: MNHEY and SVGAGI. There are 14 residues in the CDR3. The V end was cut by 2 bases, the J end by 5 bases, with 12 bases between. The CDR3 DNA follows: TGTGCCAGCAGTTACGGGGGCGCCTCATATGGCTACACCTTC. Amino acid sequence: CASSYGGASYGYTF.

The rearrangement links TRBV2 to TRBJ1-4; D perhaps matches TRBD1 (5 bases). Germline loops: CDR1 SNHLY, CDR2 FYNNEI. V dropped 2 bases and J dropped 4 bases, with 8 bases sitting between them. There are 14 residues in the CDR3. The CDR3 nucleotides are TGTGCCAGCAGTGAAAGACAGTATAATGAAAAACTGTTTTTT. As protein: CASSERQYNEKLFF.

The chain joins TRBV7-6 to TRBJ2-7; 7 bases are shared with TRBD2. The CDR3 covers 13 residues. The germline CDR1 and CDR2 sequences are SGHVS and FNYEAQ. The V segment lost 7 bases and the J segment 6 bases; nucleotides outside the gene matches: 9. The CDR3 DNA sequence: TGTGCCAGCATGCGAGCGTCGGGGGGCGAGCAGTACTTC. Amino acids: CASMRASGGEQYF. The full variable domain, rest sourced from reference TRBV7-6 and TRBJ2-7, is GAGVSQSPRYKVTKRGQDVALRCDPISGHVSLYWYRQALGQGPEFLTYFNYEAQQDKSGLPNDRFSAERPEGSISTLTIQRTEQRDSAMYRCASMRASGGEQYFGPGTRLTVT.

This chain connects TRBV19 to TRBJ1-2; 7 nucleotides line up with TRBD1. Germline V CDR1 and CDR2: LNHDA, SQIVND (reference sequence). The CDR3 runs to 14 residues. V shed 7 bases and J 8 bases; nucleotides not matched to a gene: 13. Written as DNA, the CDR3 is TGTGCCAGTAAAAACGGACAGGTGAAGGGAGGCTACACCTTC. Translation gives CASKNGQVKGGYTF.